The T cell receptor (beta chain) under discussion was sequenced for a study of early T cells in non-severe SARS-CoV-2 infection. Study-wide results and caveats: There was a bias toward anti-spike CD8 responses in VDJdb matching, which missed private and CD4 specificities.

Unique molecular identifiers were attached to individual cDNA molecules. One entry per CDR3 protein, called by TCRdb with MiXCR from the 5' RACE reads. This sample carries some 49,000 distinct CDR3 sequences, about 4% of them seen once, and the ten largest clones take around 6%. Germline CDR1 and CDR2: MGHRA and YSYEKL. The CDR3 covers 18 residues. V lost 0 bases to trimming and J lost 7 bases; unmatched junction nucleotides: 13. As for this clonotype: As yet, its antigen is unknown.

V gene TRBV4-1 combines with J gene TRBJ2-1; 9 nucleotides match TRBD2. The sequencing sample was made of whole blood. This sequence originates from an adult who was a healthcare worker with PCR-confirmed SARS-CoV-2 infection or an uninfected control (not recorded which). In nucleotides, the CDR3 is TGCGCCAGCAGCCAAGATAGGGCTAGCGGGATGGCCCAAAATGAGCAGTTCTTC. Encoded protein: CASSQDRASGMAQNEQFF.